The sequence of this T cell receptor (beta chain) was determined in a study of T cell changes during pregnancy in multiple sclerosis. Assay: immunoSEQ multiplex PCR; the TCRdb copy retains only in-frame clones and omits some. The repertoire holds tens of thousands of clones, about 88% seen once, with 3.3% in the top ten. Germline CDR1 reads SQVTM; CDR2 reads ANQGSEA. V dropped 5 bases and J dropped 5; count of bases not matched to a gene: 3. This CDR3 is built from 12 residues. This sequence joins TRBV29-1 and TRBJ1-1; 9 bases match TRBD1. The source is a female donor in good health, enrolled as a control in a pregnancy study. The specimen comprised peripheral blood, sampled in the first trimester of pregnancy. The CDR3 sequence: CSVSGQGTEAFF. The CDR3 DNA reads TGCAGCGTTTCGGGACAGGGAACTGAAGCTTTCTTT.